One TCR beta chain is described in this entry. Its antigen remains unidentified. Sequencing was performed with immunoSEQ multiplex PCR; in TCRdb, only in-frame clones are kept and a portion is missing. The table records tens of thousands of clones, 80% to 95% of them present only once. These data belong to a study of multiple sclerosis patients with progressive multifocal leukoencephalopathy. General observations from the study: Expanded clones at PML onset predated and persisted through natalizumab therapy. Preferential TRBV-TRBJ pairings or common gene usage were not detected at PML. Less diverse TRB repertoires were suggested in most PML patients.

Deletions cut 3 bases from V and 4 bases from J, with 15 bases between. The CDR3 is made up of 15 amino acids. Germline CDR1 reads LNHDA; CDR2 reads SQIVND (reference sequence). Time point reported: before natalizumab initiation. All patients had prior interferon beta, and all PML patients were female. The rearrangement links TRBV19 to TRBJ1-2, with a weak D call TRBD1 (5 bases). The sample was PBMCs. The sequence derives from a young man with multiple sclerosis. CDR3 nucleotides: TGTGCCAGTAGTATTAGTGGGACCGCCTTCTATGGCTACACCTTC. This gives the protein CASSISGTAFYGYTF. Full variable domain (remainder filled in from reference TRBV19 and TRBJ1-2): DGGITQSPKYLFRKEGQNVTLSCEQNLNHDAMYWYRQDPGQGLRLIYYSQIVNDFQKGDIAEGYSVSREKKESFPLTVTSAQKNPTAFYLCASSISGTAFYGYTFGSGTRLTVV.